The present TCR beta chain was sequenced within a study of cytomegalovirus exposure and HLA in healthy donors. Study-level background: Sequencing of 180 million or so T cells in an earlier analysis found some 100 million unique TCR beta sequences.

In regard to this clone: Its matching antigen is unknown.

Study-wide results and caveats: The study recorded 150 to 200 TCR beta chains that were cytomegalovirus-associated. Many donors carried some public TCRs, although rarity characterized most TCR sequences.

V shed 0 bases, J shed 4 bases, and the junction held 3 bases outside the gene matches. Germline loops: CDR1 LGHNA, CDR2 YNFKEQ. The CDR3 extends over 16 amino acids. PCR employed 60 Vbeta and 13 Jbeta primers. Libraries were prepared by immunoSEQ multiplex PCR; TCRdb keeps only in-frame clonotypes and omits some of them. The table includes about 80,000 clones, 80% detected once. Donors showed nominal health when sampled, although they likely had unrecorded immune exposures. The sequence derives from a man aged 50 or older in good health and CMV-seropositive. The sample taken for sequencing was PBMCs. The chain recombines TRBV4-2 with TRBJ2-7, with 13 nucleotides matching TRBD2. CDR3: CASSQEGLAGMYEQYF. The CDR3 DNA is TGTGCCAGCAGCCAAGAGGGACTAGCGGGAATGTACGAGCAGTACTTC.